This entry is about one T cell receptor (beta chain). The data stem from a study of control samples from healthy donors and cancer patients. The assay was immunoSEQ multiplex PCR, and TCRdb's table has in-frame clones only and misses some. The data contain some 220,000 clones, about 94% of them seen just once; the ten biggest clones take up about 1.6%. The sequence was collected from a man aged 50-59 years in good health. Input material: blood.

Here the CDR3 reads CASSLRQGGNTIYF. The DNA of the CDR3 is TGTGCCAGCAGTTTAAGACAGGGTGGAAACACCATATATTTT. The chain recombines TRBV6-5 with TRBJ1-3, with 7 bases identical to TRBD1. V trimming: 4 bases; J trimming: 3 bases; junction bases outside the gene matches: 3. This CDR3 comprises 14 residues. Germline V gene lookup returns CDR1 MNHEY and CDR2 SVGAGI.